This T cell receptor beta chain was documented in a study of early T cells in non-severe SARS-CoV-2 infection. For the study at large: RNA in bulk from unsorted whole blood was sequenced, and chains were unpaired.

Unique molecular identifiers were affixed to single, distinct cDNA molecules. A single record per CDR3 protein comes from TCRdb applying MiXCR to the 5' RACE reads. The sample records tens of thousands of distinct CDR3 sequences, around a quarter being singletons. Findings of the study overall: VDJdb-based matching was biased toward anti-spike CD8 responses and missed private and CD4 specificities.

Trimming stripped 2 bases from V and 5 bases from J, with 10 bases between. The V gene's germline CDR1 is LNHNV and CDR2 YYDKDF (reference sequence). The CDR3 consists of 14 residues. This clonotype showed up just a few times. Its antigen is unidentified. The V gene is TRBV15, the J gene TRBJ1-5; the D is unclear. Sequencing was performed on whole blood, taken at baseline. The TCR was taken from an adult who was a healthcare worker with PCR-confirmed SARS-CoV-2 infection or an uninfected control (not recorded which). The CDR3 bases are TGTGCCACCAGCAGATCCGGGCCTCATCAGCCCCAGCATTTT. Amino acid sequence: CATSRSGPHQPQHF.